The sequence of this TCR beta chain was determined in a study of T cells in Graves' hyperthyroidism and ophthalmopathy. The CDR3 is 16 amino acids. Germline CDR1 is SNHLY and CDR2 is FYNNEI. V lost 6 bases and J lost 5; bases outside the gene matches: 6. Amplified regions were TCR beta CDR3 sequences from RNA transcripts. HTBI primers were used for first-round RT-PCR of the TCR CDR3. TCRdb ran MiXCR on the multiplex PCR reads and lists one entry per CDR3 protein. The sample carries nearly 110,000 distinct CDR3 sequences, 15% to 20% recorded once. This clonotype has ten or more counts. Material for sequencing was blood. The chain has TRBV2 and TRBJ2-3; TRBD2 agrees at 15 bases. This TCR was sampled from a woman in her fifties or sixties with Graves' hyperthyroidism. CDR3 protein: CASRGTSGRSGDTQYF. The DNA of the CDR3 is TGTGCCAGCAGAGGGACTAGCGGGAGGTCGGGAGATACGCAGTATTTT.